This TCR beta chain was obtained from a study of T cell repertoires in cytomegalovirus infection (dated by TCRdb to between 2018 and 2021). Study-wide context: The HLA type of each donor mattered for the analysis, because public TCR beta signatures pointed to carriage of CMV infection along with the matching HLA type.

From the cysteine up to the phenylalanine, the CDR3 has a length of 12 residues. The retained sequence is limited to the CDR3, 36 bases, with the frame set at the first base. V lost 6 bases and J lost 9 bases; the stretch between them is 15 bases long. Sequencing relied on an Illumina HiSeq 1500. In-frame beta chains were kept once TCRdb had trimmed the public reads at Q25 with fastp and called clones with MiXCR. Each entry merges the rows of one CDR3 protein and shows their most common DNA and genes. The sample table records a few hundred thousand distinct CDR3 sequences; approximately 22% of these occur just once. The top ten hold around a sixth of the sample. The paper as a whole reports these results and caveats: In both this cohort and an independent 352-donor cohort, the cumulative frequency of public TCR beta family members distinguished carriers of CMV infection plus the relevant HLA type. The ex vivo response was dominated by HLA-C-restricted CMV-specific TCR beta clonotypes, and the single most frequent clonotype in two of eight donors was supplied by these HLA-C-restricted clonotypes.

Concerning this clonotype: Its antigen is not yet known. There are no base qualities to consult, and no much larger clone falls within one base.

The sequence links TRBV12-3 or TRBV12-4 to TRBJ2-7, with the identity of the D gene unclear. The sample consisted of CD8+ T cells from PBMCs. This receptor was taken from a human donor in good health (CMV status not recorded). Some clones in this sample may be carry-over from other donors' samples. CDR3 loop: CASSSGVGWQYF. The sequenced DNA: TGTGCCAGCAGCTCCGGTGTGGGGTGGCAGTACTTC.